The 8 T cell receptor beta chains given below trace back to one sample, sequenced in a study of regulatory T cells in long-lasting Graves disease. The time point denotes: persistent/refractory GD, antithyroid drugs over 5 years with positive TRAb. RNA extracted from PBMCs served as the sequencing template. HTBI primers from iRepertoire and Arm-PCR of CDR3 regions yielded the TCR beta libraries. Using its own MiXCR run on the multiplex PCR reads, TCRdb lists one record per CDR3 protein. Of 360,000 or so distinct CDR3 sequences in the sample, roughly 25% were seen once. Sequencing was performed on peripheral blood mononuclear cells (PBMCs), taken when the disease was refractory, from a patient treated with antithyroid drugs. The receptors were sampled from a woman in her thirties or forties with Graves disease.

This clonotype was seen many times. The chain is built from TRBV28 and TRBJ2-5; TRBD1 matches at 9 bases. Germline assignment: CDR1 MDHEN and CDR2 SYDVKM. V trimming: 4 bases; J trimming: 3 bases; junction bases outside the gene matches: 9. This CDR3 is 16 amino acids long. CDR3 protein: CASSSLRTGVEETQYF. CDR3 nucleotide sequence: TGTGCCAGCAGTTCCCTCAGGACAGGGGTTGAAGAGACCCAGTACTTC.

This clonotype was picked up many times. This chain joins TRBV19 and TRBJ2-2; no reliable D call. The CDR3 is made up of 14 amino acids. From germline, CDR1 is LNHDA and CDR2 SQIVND (reference sequence). Trimming removed 3 bases at V and 4 bases at J, with 9 bases between. As DNA, the CDR3 is TGTGCCAGTAGTATCGGCAGCTTCACCGGGGAGCTGTTTTTT. Translating gives CASSIGSFTGELFF.

The genes are TRBV6-1 and TRBJ2-1; 11 nucleotides align to TRBD2. With V trimmed by 7 bases and J by 3 bases, 5 bases remained unmatched. Germline CDR1 reads MNHNS; CDR2 reads SASEGT. The CDR3 loop spans 15 amino acids. CDR3 DNA: TGTGCCAGCACAGCGGGACTAGCGGACTACAATGAGCAGTTCTTC. Protein product: CASTAGLADYNEQFF.

This clonotype was observed at least ten times. The genes are TRBV11-2 and TRBJ2-2, with TRBD1 as a possible D gene (5 bases). Looked up from germline, CDR1 is SGHAT and CDR2 is FQNNGV. CDR3 size: 13 residues. Trimming cost V 5 bases and J 6 bases, with 10 bases left between them. DNA of the CDR3: TGTGCCAGCAGCCCCAGGGTCCCCGGGGAGCTGTTTTTT. Its translation: CASSPRVPGELFF. The full variable domain, rest sourced from reference TRBV11-2 and TRBJ2-2, is EAGVAQSPRYKIIEKRQSVAFWCNPISGHATLYWYQQILGQGPKLLIQFQNNGVVDDSQLPKDRFSAERLKGVDSTLKIQPAKLEDSAVYLCASSPRVPGELFFGEGSRLTVL.

This clonotype was found a few times. The V gene is TRBV7-9, the J gene TRBJ2-7, with TRBD2 matching over 7 bases. J gave up 6 bases and V 2 bases, and 16 bases lay outside the gene matches. The length of the CDR3 is 17 residues. CDR1 is SEHNR and CDR2 is FQNEAQ in the germline V gene (reference sequence). DNA for the CDR3: TGTGCCAGCAGCTTAAACGAGCGGGGCGTCCCCTCCGTCGAGCAGTACTTC. Translating it yields CASSLNERGVPSVEQYF.

The chain is built from TRBV28 and TRBJ1-2; D uncertain. CDR3 length: 14 residues. Trimming shortened V by 6 bases and J by 2 bases, and 13 bases separated the two germline ends. Germline CDR1 and CDR2: MDHEN and SYDVKM. The CDR3 DNA is TGTGCCAGCAGACCCTGGGTGGGGAACTATGGCTACACCTTC. Translated, it gives CASRPWVGNYGYTF.

This clonotype was seen many times. The rearrangement joins TRBV14 to TRBJ2-2; 8 bases fit TRBD1. The J segment lost 1 base and the V segment lost 1 base, leaving 8 bases of the junction unmatched. The germline gives CDR1 SGHDN, CDR2 FVKESK. CDR3 size: 18 residues. The CDR3 DNA is TGTGCCAGCAGCCAAGTTACAGGGGGACCTCGGAACACCGGGGAGCTGTTTTTT. Its protein is CASSQVTGGPRNTGELFF.

This clonotype was counted between two and nine times. A much larger clone sits a single nucleotide away, making a read error possible. The chain combines TRBV11-2 with TRBJ2-2; D ambiguous. This CDR3 has 13 amino acids. Germline values: CDR1 SGHAT, CDR2 FQNNGV. The CDR3 coding sequence is TGTACCAGCACATACTTGGACACCGGGGAGCTGTTTTTT. It encodes CTSTYLDTGELFF.